The 5 T cell receptor beta chains presented below share a single source sample, sequenced in a study of blood T cell repertoires in COVID-19. The assay was immunoSEQ multiplex PCR, and TCRdb's table has in-frame clones only and misses some. The sample contains approximately 220,000 clones, 83% of which appear only once. Sequencing was done on a sample of peripheral blood. Every receptor here comes from a woman between 45 and 65 years old with acute or convalescent COVID-19.

J is TRBJ2-3 and V is TRBV5-1; 8 nucleotides align to TRBD2. Germline CDR1 SGHRS, CDR2 YFSETQ. J was trimmed by 0 bases and V by 0 bases; bases with no gene match: 3. The CDR3 is made up of 16 amino acids. Written as DNA, the CDR3 is TGCGCCAGCAGCTTGGATCTAGCGGGTAGCACAGATACGCAGTATTTT. This codes for CASSLDLAGSTDTQYF.

The chain joins TRBV28 to TRBJ2-7, with 7 bases identical to TRBD2. V was clipped by 4 bases and J by 0 bases; unmatched bases: 9. Germline V gene data show CDR1 as MDHEN and CDR2 as SYDVKM. The CDR3 runs to 16 residues. The CDR3: CASSSPASGASYEQYF. CDR3 in DNA: TGTGCCAGCAGTTCCCCCGCTAGCGGAGCCTCCTACGAGCAGTACTTC.

The rearrangement uses TRBV29-1 and TRBJ2-3; possible D gene TRBD1, 6 bases. The CDR3 length is 14 residues. V shed 6 bases and J shed 1 base, with 14 bases lying between them. Germline V gene data show CDR1 as SQVTM and CDR2 as ANQGSEA. The CDR3 region is CSVTIRTGTDTQYF. In nucleotides, the CDR3 is TGCAGCGTCACCATTAGGACAGGCACAGATACGCAGTATTTT.

The DNA for the CDR3 is TGTGCCAGCTCGCGGGAGTCCGCCGGGGAGCTGTTTTTT. Residues: CASSRESAGELFF. This sequence joins TRBV18 and TRBJ2-2, with 7 bases matching TRBD2. Germline assignment: CDR1 KGHSH and CDR2 LQKENI. The trim removed 6 bases at V and 6 bases at J, leaving 4 bases unmatched. The CDR3 contains 13 residues.

The chain links TRBV3-1 (or the pseudogene TRBV3-2) to TRBJ1-6; 8 bases are a match to TRBD1. Looked up from germline, CDR1 is LGHDT and CDR2 is YNNKEL (reference sequence). This CDR3 spans 14 amino acids. With V trimmed by 3 bases and J by 10 bases, 5 bases remained unmatched. The CDR3 protein is CASSHRTGQSPLHF. CDR3 nucleotide sequence: TGTGCCAGCAGCCATAGGACAGGGCAGTCACCCCTCCACTTT.